This record looks at one T cell receptor (beta chain) sequence and its context. The antigen is unknown. Treatment denoted: oral pan-JAK inhibitor, 5-10 mg twice daily. Starting from PBMCs, sorting isolated CD4+ and CD8+ T cells. V lost 5 bases and J 1 base, leaving 11 bases between the germline ends. CDR3 length: 14 amino acids. Germline V gene lookup returns CDR1 SEHNR and CDR2 FQNEAQ (reference sequence). This sample is part of a study of CD8+ T cells in alopecia areata. General study points: For patients receiving tofacitinib, scalp clonality and expanded CD8+ clones among the top 100 significantly decreased.

RNA, once extracted, was reverse transcribed into cDNA for use as the sequencing template. Sequenced by immunoSEQ multiplex PCR; TCRdb stores in-frame clones only, minus some. The sample contains about 110,000 clones, around 84% of which appear only once. Specimen: CD8+ T cells sorted from blood, collected at week 24, from a patient treated with tofacitinib. The TCR sequence derives from a human donor with alopecia areata. The chain uses TRBV7-9 and TRBJ1-1, with a tentative D call TRBD1 (6 bases). The CDR3 region is CASSHSGANTEAFF. CDR3 nucleotide sequence: TGTGCCAGCAGCCATTCAGGGGCGAACACTGAAGCTTTCTTT.